Listed below are T cell receptor beta chains from one sample, sequenced in a study of neurological immune-mediated disorders. One entry per CDR3 protein, called by TCRdb with MiXCR from the 5' RACE reads. The table shows about 66,000 distinct CDR3 sequences, with roughly 4.5% occurring only once. Sequencing input: PBMCs. The receptors were gathered from a young man with multiple sclerosis. Each CDR3 is given with its conserved first and last residue. The order of the fields is V gene, D gene, J gene, clone size, CDR3 DNA, CDR3 protein. D genes are given only for firm matches. Some rows mark clone size as missing; the rest say once, few, many or name a class of expanded clone.

>TRBV24-1|TRBD2|TRBJ2-1|many
TGTGCCACCAGTGACCTCGCCGGGACTAGCGGGGGGAGGAATGAGCAGTTCTTC
CATSDLAGTSGGRNEQFF
>TRBV6-6|.|TRBJ1-6|many
TGTGCCAGCAGCCGACAAAGGGCAGTGGGTTCACCCCTCCACTTT
CASSRQRAVGSPLHF
>TRBV20-1|TRBD1|TRBJ2-1|.
TGCAGTGCTAGAGATGGGGACAGACCCTACAATGAGCAGTTCTTC
CSARDGDRPYNEQFF
>TRBV5-1|.|TRBJ2-3|many
TGCGCCAGCAGCTTGGGGCAGGCCCAGGGGGATACGCAGTATTTT
CASSLGQAQGDTQYF
>TRBV5-1|.|TRBJ2-2|few
TGCGCCAGCAGCCGTTTGGGGGATACCGGGGAGCTGTTTTTT
CASSRLGDTGELFF
>TRBV12-3/TRBV12-4|.|TRBJ1-5|many
TGTGCCAGCAGCATACACAGGGACAATCAGCCCCAGCATTTT
CASSIHRDNQPQHF
>TRBV20-1|TRBD1|TRBJ1-2|many
TGCAGTGCTTCCTCGGACAGGACCCGCAACTATGGCTACACCTTC
CSASSDRTRNYGYTF
>TRBV7-9|.|TRBJ1-4|.
TGTGCCAGCAGCCTGGACATACTTAATGAAAAACTGTTTTTT
CASSLDILNEKLFF
>TRBV20-1|.|TRBJ1-2|many
TGCAGTGCCCTGGTAGAGAACTATGGCTACACCTTC
CSALVENYGYTF
>TRBV7-2|TRBD1|TRBJ2-3|many
TGTGCCAGCAGCTTATTCCAGGGGGCAGGCACAGATACGCAGTATTTT
CASSLFQGAGTDTQYF
>TRBV29-1|.|TRBJ1-1|few
TGCAGCGGGAAGGTAGGGAGGAACACTGAAGCTTTCTTT
CSGKVGRNTEAFF
>TRBV5-1|.|TRBJ1-2|many
TGCGCCAGCAGCCGGGGCCTAAACTATGGCTACACCTTC
CASSRGLNYGYTF
>TRBV11-2|TRBD1|TRBJ1-1|many
TGTGCCAGCAGCTCCTACAGGGGGGGCACTGAAGCTTTCTTT
CASSSYRGGTEAFF
>TRBV27|.|TRBJ1-1|.
TGTGCCAGCAGTTTCATGGGTACCACTGAAGCTTTCTTT
CASSFMGTTEAFF
>TRBV27|.|TRBJ1-1|many
TGTGCCAGCAGGCAAGGGTACTACACTGAAGCTTTCTTT
CASRQGYYTEAFF
>TRBV10-3|.|TRBJ1-1|.
TGTGCCATCAGTCAGGGTACCATCACTGAAGCTTTCTTT
CAISQGTITEAFF
>TRBV4-1|.|TRBJ1-2|many
TGCGCCAGCAGCCTCGGGTCCGGGGTGGGTGGCTACACCTTC
CASSLGSGVGGYTF
>TRBV6-5|.|TRBJ2-2|many
TGTGCCACCAGACCCCGAGGGGACACCGGGGAGCTGTTTTTT
CATRPRGDTGELFF
>TRBV10-3|.|TRBJ2-1|many
TGTGCCACCTCCCTCAATTTTGAGCAGTTCTTC
CATSLNFEQFF
>TRBV5-1|.|TRBJ2-2|many
TGCGCCAGCAGCTTGGCCGCAGGGAGGAACACCGGGGAGCTGTTTTTT
CASSLAAGRNTGELFF
>TRBV29-1|.|TRBJ1-2|many
TGCAGCGTTGGGCAGAACTATGGCTACACCTTC
CSVGQNYGYTF
>TRBV6-1|TRBD1|TRBJ1-5|many
TGTGCCAGCAAAGCCACTGGACAGGCCTCCCAGCCCCAGCATTTT
CASKATGQASQPQHF
>TRBV7-9|.|TRBJ2-1|few
TGTGCCAGCAGCCCGAAGGGGACCTCACAGCAGTTCTTC
CASSPKGTSQQFF
>TRBV9|TRBD1|TRBJ2-3|.
TGTGCCAGCAGCGTGCTAGGGACAGGGGGCAAAGATACGCAGTATTTT
CASSVLGTGGKDTQYF
>TRBV5-1|.|TRBJ1-1|few
TGCGCCAGCAGCTTGGTGCCAGCCACTGAAGCTTTCTTT
CASSLVPATEAFF